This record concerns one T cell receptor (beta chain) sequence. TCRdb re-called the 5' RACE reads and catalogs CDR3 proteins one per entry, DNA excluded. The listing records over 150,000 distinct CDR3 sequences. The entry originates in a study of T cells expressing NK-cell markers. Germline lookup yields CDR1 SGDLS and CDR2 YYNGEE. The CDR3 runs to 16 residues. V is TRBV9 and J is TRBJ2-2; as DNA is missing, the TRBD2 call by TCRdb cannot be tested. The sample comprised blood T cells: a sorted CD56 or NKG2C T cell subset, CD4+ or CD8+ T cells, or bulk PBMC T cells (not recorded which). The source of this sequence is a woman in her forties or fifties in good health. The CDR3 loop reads CASKGGGTRGTGELFF.